This record concerns one T cell receptor (beta chain) sequence. Its antigen is unknown. This sample is drawn from a study of glioma-infiltrating T cells. Findings and limits, study-wide: Tissue-blood divergence was below expectation in non-neoplastic patients, above in gliomas. Very few CDR3 sequences were shared between tissue and blood.

TCR alpha and beta CDR3 regions were amplified from RNA using iRepertoire nested multiplex PCR. For one-step reverse transcription and amplification, about 90-450 ng of tissue mRNA or PBMC total RNA was used. Each CDR3 protein gets one entry after TCRdb re-called the multiplex PCR reads with MiXCR. The data contain fewer than 200,000 distinct CDR3 sequences, around 40% of them singletons. This receptor was taken from a human donor with low-grade glioma or glioblastoma, undergoing nonglioma brain surgery, or in good health (not recorded which). The sequencing sample was made of glioma tissue, nonneoplastic brain tissue, or PBMCs (not recorded which).

CDR3 region: CASSKTGDSQPQHF. The CDR3 DNA sequence: TGTGCCAGTAGTAAGACAGGGGATAGCCAGCCCCAGCATTTT. V and J are TRBV19 and TRBJ1-5; 8 positions agree with TRBD1. J gave up 7 bases and V 4 bases, and 6 bases lay outside the gene matches. Germline V gene lookup returns CDR1 LNHDA and CDR2 SQIVND (reference sequence). This CDR3 is built from 14 residues.